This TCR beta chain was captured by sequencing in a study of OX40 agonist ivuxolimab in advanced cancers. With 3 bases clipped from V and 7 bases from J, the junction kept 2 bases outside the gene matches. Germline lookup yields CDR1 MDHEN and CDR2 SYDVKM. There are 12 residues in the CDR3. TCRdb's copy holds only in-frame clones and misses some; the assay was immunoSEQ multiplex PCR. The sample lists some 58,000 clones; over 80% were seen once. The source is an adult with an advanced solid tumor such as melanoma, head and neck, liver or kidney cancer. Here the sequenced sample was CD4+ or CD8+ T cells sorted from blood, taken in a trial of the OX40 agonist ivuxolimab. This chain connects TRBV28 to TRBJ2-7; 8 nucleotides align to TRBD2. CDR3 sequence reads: CASSFASGEQYF. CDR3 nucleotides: TGTGCCAGCAGTTTTGCTAGCGGGGAGCAGTACTTC.